This section outlines one TCR beta chain sequence together with its context. Assay: immunoSEQ multiplex PCR; the TCRdb copy retains only in-frame clones and omits some. The sample includes fewer than 450,000 clones, roughly 87% of them seen just once. The source of the sample is a study of blood T cell repertoires in COVID-19. The study drew participants aged about 18 to 89 years from about two dozen US areas. This TCR was recovered from a woman aged 25 to 39 who had recovered from COVID-19. Sequenced: PBMCs or T cells enriched from blood (not recorded which).

Written as DNA, the CDR3 is TGTGCCAGCAGCGTTGCCGAAGGGGCTGGCTACACCTTC. Translation gives CASSVAEGAGYTF. The chain combines TRBV11-2 with TRBJ1-2, with a possible D match to TRBD1 (5 bases). Between the trimmed V and J ends, which lost 5 bases and 7 bases, there was a span of 14 bases. The CDR3 has 13 residues. CDR1 is SGHAT, CDR2 FQNNGV, per germline.